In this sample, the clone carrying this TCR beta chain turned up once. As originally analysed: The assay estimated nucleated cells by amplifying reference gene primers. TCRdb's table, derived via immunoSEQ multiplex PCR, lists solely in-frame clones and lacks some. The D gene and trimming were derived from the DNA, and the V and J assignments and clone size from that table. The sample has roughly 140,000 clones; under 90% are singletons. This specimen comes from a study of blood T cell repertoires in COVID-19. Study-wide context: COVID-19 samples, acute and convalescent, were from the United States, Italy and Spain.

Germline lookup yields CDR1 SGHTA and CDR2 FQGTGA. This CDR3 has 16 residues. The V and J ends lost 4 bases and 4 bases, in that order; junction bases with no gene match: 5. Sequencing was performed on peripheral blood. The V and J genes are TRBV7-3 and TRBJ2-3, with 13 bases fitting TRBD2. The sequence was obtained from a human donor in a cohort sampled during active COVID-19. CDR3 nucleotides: TGTGCCAGCAGCTCAGGACTAGCGGGGGCCTCAGATACGCAGTATTTT. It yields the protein CASSSGLAGASDTQYF.